This TCR beta chain comes out of a study of blood T cells in healthy people across ages. Whole-study results and caveats: Diversity estimates from one million T cells were considered underestimates. With unsorted PBMCs, a conclusive comparison of naive versus antigen-experienced cells was not possible.

Per sample, at least 6 micrograms of total RNA were extracted. The trim removed 8 bases at V and 2 bases at J, leaving 2 bases unmatched. CDR3 length: 14 amino acids. Per the germline V gene, CDR1 is MNHEY and CDR2 is SVGEGT. Sample-barcoded 5' priming and a J-beta primer mix drove a second PCR of 7 to 11 cycles. A 12-random-nucleotide template-switch adaptor tagged each cDNA molecule. TCRdb re-called the 5' RACE reads with MiXCR, one entry per CDR3 protein. This table has some 1,800,000 distinct CDR3 sequences, roughly two fifths appearing once. This clonotype occurred a few times. The antigen remains unidentified.

The sequenced sample was blood. This sequence was found in a human donor in good health. The chain recombines TRBV6-2 or TRBV6-3 with TRBJ2-1, with TRBD2 matching 11 bases. The CDR3 sequence: CASGSGGAYNEQFF. CDR3 DNA sequence: TGTGCCAGCGGTAGCGGGGGGGCCTACAATGAGCAGTTCTTC.